This TCR beta chain was sequenced during a study of monozygotic twins with inflammatory bowel disease. Study outcomes and limitations: Support was absent for any single strong signal or clonotype linked to IBD. The authors could not tell different T cell subtypes apart.

Every sample had its cDNA made across eight separate reactions. Added by template switching were UMIs that each held a 6-nucleotide sample barcode. TCRdb reprocessed the 5' RACE reads and reports one entry per CDR3 protein, with no DNA. The table for this sample gives about 380,000 distinct CDR3 sequences. About this clonotype: The antigen is not known.

The source of this sequence is a human donor with ulcerative colitis or Crohn's disease, or a healthy co-twin of an affected twin (not recorded which). The specimen sequenced was blood.

CDR3 region: CASTTTGQGSGANVLTF. The J gene is TRBJ2-6, the V gene TRBV7-9; TCRdb's D call of TRBD1 is untestable without DNA. The CDR3 covers 17 residues. Germline V gene data show CDR1 as SEHNR and CDR2 as FQNEAQ (reference sequence).